These 29 T cell receptor beta chains were all obtained from the same sample, sequenced in a study of a mutant IDH1 vaccine in newly diagnosed glioma (dated by TCRdb to about 2021). The time point label on this specimen signifies: baseline, week 1 (first vaccination visit). The label giving this sample's treatment or condition can be read as: pre-vaccination baseline after standard-of-care therapy. Library creation used the immunoSEQ multiplex PCR assay. The clones in this table, taken by TCRdb from immuneACCESS, are in-frame only. Not every clone is retained; where verified, under half of the shortfall comes from an unresolved V gene, and the cause of the rest is unknown. The sample yields 35,000 to 40,000 clones; roughly 92% were counted once. The ten biggest clones cover 18% of the sample. The sequencing used PBMCs, collected from a glioma patient treated with radiotherapy, temozolomide or both. These receptors all stem from a man aged 18-30 years with glioma.

This clone was recorded once. The CDR3 nucleotides read TGCGCCAGCAGCTTGGGACGCACGGATGAGCAGTTCTTC. Its translation: CASSLGRTDEQFF. This chain uses TRBV5-1 with TRBJ2-1, with no clear D. V was trimmed by 0 bases and J by 8 bases, leaving 9 bases between them. This CDR3 has 13 amino acids. Per the germline V gene, CDR1 is SGHRS and CDR2 is YFSETQ.

The chain recombines TRBV6-5 with TRBJ1-5; tentative D call: TRBD1 (5 bases). The CDR3 runs to 15 residues. The germline V gene encodes CDR1 MNHEY and CDR2 SVGAGI. Trimming removed 6 bases from V and 4 bases from J, with 16 bases in between. This CDR3 is CASSPRGAANQPQHF. In DNA form, the CDR3 reads TGTGCCAGCAGCCCCCGAGGGGCTGCTAATCAGCCCCAGCATTTT.

This chain connects TRBV30 to TRBJ1-5, with D unresolved. This CDR3 contains 14 residues. The V end lost 1 base, the J end lost 2 bases, and 9 bases lay between the germline ends. CDR1 and CDR2 from the germline V gene are GTSNPN and SVGIG (reference sequence). The CDR3 nucleotides read TGTGCCTGGAGTGAGGTGGTCGGCAATCAGCCCCAGCATTTT. Its protein is CAWSEVVGNQPQHF.

V is TRBV7-2 and J is TRBJ2-7; 10 positions agree with TRBD2. With 1 base clipped from V and 3 bases from J, the junction kept 6 bases outside the gene matches. CDR1 and CDR2 from the germline V gene are SGHTA and FQGNSA. The CDR3 spans 16 residues. The CDR3: CASSLGRASGSYEQYF. The DNA of the CDR3 is TGTGCCAGCAGCTTAGGGCGGGCTAGCGGGAGCTACGAGCAGTACTTC.

This chain links TRBV19 with TRBJ2-2; TRBD1 matches 7 bases. Germline V gene data show CDR1 as LNHDA and CDR2 as SQIVND (reference sequence). CDR3 length: 14 residues. J lost 4 bases, V lost 4 bases, and 3 bases had no gene match. The CDR3 DNA follows: TGTGCCAGTAGTAGACAGGGATCCACCGGGGAGCTGTTTTTT. Protein product: CASSRQGSTGELFF.

The chain employs TRBV19 and TRBJ2-1; a possible D gene is TRBD1 (5 bases). The CDR3 covers 14 residues. The ends were cut back, 5 bases at V and 5 bases at J, with 13 bases in the middle. CDR1 and CDR2 (germline): LNHDA, SQIVND (reference sequence). DNA for the CDR3: TGTGCCAGTAGTTGGGGCCGGGCTCACAATGAGCAGTTCTTC. Its translation is CASSWGRAHNEQFF.

The V and J genes are TRBV28 and TRBJ1-1; D might be TRBD1 (6 bases). V was pared by 7 bases and J by 6 bases, with 18 bases between. This CDR3 comprises 14 residues. Germline loops: CDR1 MDHEN, CDR2 SYDVKM. The CDR3 DNA reads TGTGCCAGCATCGAACGCAGGGGATTCTCTGAAGCTTTCTTT. It encodes CASIERRGFSEAFF. The full variable domain, completed using reference TRBV28 and TRBJ1-1, is DVKVTQSSRYLVKRTGEKVFLECVQDMDHENMFWYRQDPGLGLRLIYFSYDVKMKEKGDIPEGYSVSREKKERFSLILESASTNQTSMYLCASIERRGFSEAFFGQGTRLTVV.

The V call is TRBV5-4, the J call TRBJ2-5, with TRBD2 matching 15 bases. The length of the CDR3 is 15 residues. Trimming removed 3 bases from V and 5 bases from J; junction bases left unmatched: 2. Germline V gene sequence: CDR1 SGHNT, CDR2 YYREEE (reference sequence). CDR3 bases: TGTGCCAGCAGCTGGGGGACTAGCGGGAGGGAGACCCAGTACTTC. It is translated as CASSWGTSGRETQYF.

The J gene is TRBJ2-1, the V gene TRBV7-6; D may be TRBD2 (5 bases). Trimming shortened V by 5 bases and J by 0 bases, and 11 bases separated the two germline ends. CDR3 length: 15 amino acids. Germline CDR1 SGHVS, CDR2 FNYEAQ. CDR3 sequence: CASSLGLGSYNEQFF. The CDR3 region has the DNA TGTGCCAGCAGCCTCGGACTGGGCTCCTACAATGAGCAGTTCTTC.

The chain links TRBV6-1 to TRBJ1-1; a weak D match, TRBD1 (6 bases). Trimming stripped 5 bases from V and 6 bases from J, with 10 bases between. The CDR3 spans 12 residues. Germline lookup yields CDR1 MNHNS and CDR2 SASEGT. In nucleotides, the CDR3 is TGTGCCAGCAGTCCAACAGGGCCTGAAGCTTTCTTT. It yields the protein CASSPTGPEAFF.

The chain joins TRBV5-5 to TRBJ1-4; 9 bases fit TRBD1. Trimming cost V 4 bases and J 2 bases; bases outside gene matches: 6. Germline V gene sequence: CDR1 SGHKS, CDR2 YYEKEE (reference sequence). CDR3 length: 16 residues. The CDR3: CASSKGQGATNEKLFF. Here the CDR3 DNA reads TGTGCCAGCAGCAAGGGACAGGGAGCGACTAATGAAAAACTGTTTTTT.

The rearrangement links TRBV10-3 to TRBJ1-1; D ambiguous. CDR1 is ENHRY, CDR2 SYGVKD, per germline. V gave up 3 bases and J gave up 1 base, with 9 bases separating them. There are 14 residues in the CDR3. The CDR3 DNA follows: TGTGCCATCAGTGAAGGACGGCCGAACACTGAAGCTTTCTTT. Protein sequence: CAISEGRPNTEAFF.

J is TRBJ2-7 and V is TRBV5-6; D is perhaps TRBD1 (5 bases). In germline, CDR1 is SGHDT, CDR2 YYEEEE. V shed 1 base and J shed 3 bases, with 11 bases lying between them. The CDR3 spans 14 residues. This CDR3 is CASSLNQGLYEQYF. The CDR3 nucleotides read TGTGCCAGCAGCTTGAATCAGGGCCTCTACGAGCAGTACTTC.

The V call is TRBV4-3, the J call TRBJ1-1, with D uncertain. This CDR3 is 14 amino acids long. V was trimmed by 0 bases and J by 1 base, leaving 6 bases between them. Per germline, CDR1 LGHNA and CDR2 YSLEER. CDR3 bases: TGCGCCAGCAGCCAAGATCAGGAGAACACTGAAGCTTTCTTT. It is translated as CASSQDQENTEAFF.

The chain is built from TRBV10-3 and TRBJ2-1; 9 nucleotides match TRBD2. With V trimmed by 0 bases and J by 5 bases, 11 bases remained unmatched. CDR3 length: 18 amino acids. The germline CDR1 and CDR2 sequences are ENHRY and SYGVKD. CDR3: CAISESPPHSGSNNEQFF. Here the CDR3 DNA reads TGTGCCATCAGTGAGTCCCCGCCTCATAGCGGGAGTAACAATGAGCAGTTCTTC.

This clone was recorded only once. The chain recombines TRBV5-8 with TRBJ2-7, with 7 bases aligning to TRBD2. Germline V gene sequence: CDR1 SGHTS, CDR2 YDEGEE. There are 15 residues in the CDR3. J gave up 7 bases and V 0 bases, and 10 bases lay outside the gene matches. The CDR3 DNA follows: TGTGCCAGCAGCTTGGTGGCGGGAGCCTTTTGGGAGCAGTACTTC. Its protein product is CASSLVAGAFWEQYF.

The rearrangement uses TRBV29-1 and TRBJ2-5; TRBD1 is a possible D gene (6 bases). V shed 5 bases and J shed 5 bases, with 15 bases lying between them. The CDR3 totals 13 residues. Germline V CDR1 and CDR2: SQVTM, ANQGSEA. This CDR3 reads CSVRSSQGETQYF. CDR3 DNA: TGCAGCGTTCGCTCATCACAGGGCGAGACCCAGTACTTC.

The genes are TRBV6-1 and TRBJ1-4, with unresolved D. V gave up 6 bases and J gave up 15 bases, with 17 bases separating them. The CDR3 spans 12 residues. Germline CDR1 MNHNS, CDR2 SASEGT. CDR3 coding DNA: TGTGCCAGCAGCCTCCCCGGGGTTCTTTTGTTTTTT. This gives the protein CASSLPGVLLFF.

In this sample, this clone turned up once. The rearrangement links TRBV9 to TRBJ2-5; D gene uncertain. V lost 1 base to trimming and J lost 2 bases, with 9 bases between them. This CDR3 contains 14 residues. Germline V gene data show CDR1 as SGDLS and CDR2 as YYNGEE. The CDR3 reads CASSVNRLQETQYF. The CDR3 bases are TGTGCCAGCAGCGTAAACCGCCTACAAGAGACCCAGTACTTC.

The rearrangement links TRBV6-6 to TRBJ1-1, with D uncertain. This CDR3 is 13 amino acids long. Germline V lookup: CDR1 MNHNY, CDR2 SVGAGI (reference sequence). V gave up 6 bases and J gave up 1 base, with 9 bases separating them. The CDR3 sequence: CASSRLGNTEAFF. In DNA form, the CDR3 reads TGTGCCAGCAGCCGGCTGGGGAACACTGAAGCTTTCTTT.

This chain links TRBV27 with TRBJ2-7, with D possibly being TRBD2 (6 bases). The CDR3 runs to 14 residues. Germline assignment: CDR1 MNHEY and CDR2 SMNVEV (reference sequence). With 3 bases removed from V and 2 bases from J, the gap between germline ends came to 11 bases. The CDR3 bases are TGTGCCAGCAGTTTGGGGGGAAAACCCTACGAGCAGTACTTC. It codes for CASSLGGKPYEQYF.

The chain combines TRBV7-9 with TRBJ2-1; the D gene is possibly TRBD2 (5 bases). V was cut by 5 bases and J by 3 bases, with 17 bases left in between. The CDR3 sequence is 16 residues long. The germline V gene encodes CDR1 SEHNR and CDR2 FQNEAQ (reference sequence). Here the CDR3 reads CASSDKGTADYNEQFF. The CDR3 nucleotides are TGTGCCAGCAGCGACAAGGGTACAGCGGACTACAATGAGCAGTTCTTC.

This sequence joins TRBV29-1 and TRBJ2-1, with D perhaps being TRBD1 or TRBD2 (5 bases each). CDR3 size: 14 residues. Germline CDR1 and CDR2: SQVTM and ANQGSEA. V shed 7 bases and J shed 5 bases, with 18 bases lying between them. This CDR3 reads CSARQPGPNNEQFF. Written as DNA, the CDR3 is TGCAGCGCCCGACAGCCGGGACCGAACAATGAGCAGTTCTTC.

This chain links TRBV7-9 with TRBJ2-1, with 8 nucleotides matching TRBD2. The CDR3 covers 16 residues. CDR1 is SEHNR and CDR2 is FQNEAQ in the germline V gene (reference sequence). Germline trimming cut 1 base from V and 1 base from J; bases unmatched to any gene: 3. CDR3: CASSLGSSGSYNEQFF. For the CDR3, the DNA is TGTGCCAGCAGCTTAGGATCTAGCGGGTCCTACAATGAGCAGTTCTTC.

The chain is built from TRBV15 and TRBJ2-7; 11 bases map to TRBD1. The CDR3 runs to 15 residues. The germline gives CDR1 LNHNV, CDR2 YYDKDF (reference sequence). The V segment lost 2 bases and the J segment 6 bases; nucleotides outside the gene matches: 6. CDR3: CATSRYPGTGGEQYF. Written as DNA, the CDR3 is TGTGCCACCAGCAGATATCCCGGGACAGGGGGCGAGCAGTACTTC.

This sequence joins TRBV7-2 and TRBJ1-5; D is possibly TRBD1 (6 bases). V was trimmed by 5 bases and J by 7 bases, leaving 12 bases between them. The CDR3 is made up of 13 amino acids. Germline assignment: CDR1 SGHTA and CDR2 FQGNSA. In nucleotides, the CDR3 is TGTGCCAGCAGCCAGGAGGGGGTCCAGCCCCAGCATTTT. Its protein product is CASSQEGVQPQHF.

The chain joins TRBV9 to TRBJ2-7; a possible D gene is TRBD2 (6 bases). V lost 6 bases and J 3 bases, leaving 19 bases between the germline ends. The CDR3 spans 15 residues. In germline, CDR1 is SGDLS, CDR2 YYNGEE. The CDR3 protein is CASTVGGESHYEQYF. In DNA, the CDR3 is TGTGCCAGCACCGTTGGAGGGGAGTCTCACTACGAGCAGTACTTC.

This chain links TRBV29-1 with TRBJ1-1; a weak D match, TRBD1 (5 bases). Trimming pared 2 bases from V and 0 bases from J, leaving 7 bases between. Germline V gives CDR1 SQVTM, CDR2 ANQGSEA. The CDR3 runs 13 residues. The CDR3 sequence: CSVERQLNTEAFF. In nucleotides, the CDR3 is TGCAGCGTTGAAAGACAGCTGAACACTGAAGCTTTCTTT.

This clone occurred once. V is TRBV13 and J is TRBJ2-1; D call uncertain. The CDR3 runs to 12 residues. Germline V gives CDR1 PRHDT, CDR2 FYEKMQ (reference sequence). V was trimmed by 1 base and J by 9 bases, leaving 7 bases between them. The CDR3 DNA reads TGTGCCAGCAGCTTAGTCGGCGCTGAGCAGTTCTTC. Amino acids: CASSLVGAEQFF.